This is a list of T cell receptor beta chains from one sample in a study of blood T cell repertoires in COVID-19. Only in-frame clones appear in the TCRdb table, and some are missing; sequencing was by immunoSEQ multiplex PCR. The top ten hold roughly 9.1% of the sample, which has over 100,000 clones, 65% to 90% seen once. The sequenced material came from peripheral blood. The receptors were sampled from a woman aged 55-75 years with active or convalescent COVID-19. Both conserved end residues are part of each CDR3.

CDR3aa: CAEQGAGTHQETQYF; v_gene: TRBV2; j_gene: TRBJ2-5
CDR3aa: CASSLSGSGGYTF; v_gene: TRBV28; j_gene: TRBJ1-2
CDR3aa: CASSLNFGSNTGELFF; v_gene: TRBV7-9; j_gene: TRBJ2-2
CDR3aa: CASTADIYEQYF; v_gene: TRBV2; j_gene: TRBJ2-7
CDR3aa: CATVPGGGIEQYF; v_gene: TRBV6-5; j_gene: TRBJ2-7
CDR3aa: CASSLGRTSGELQETQYF; v_gene: TRBV5-1; j_gene: TRBJ2-5
CDR3aa: CASSIAAGGHNEQFF; v_gene: TRBV19; j_gene: TRBJ2-1
CDR3aa: CASSRTSSPTDTQYF; v_gene: TRBV7-9; j_gene: TRBJ2-3
CDR3aa: CASSSGVPNYGYTF; v_gene: TRBV28; j_gene: TRBJ1-2
CDR3aa: CASSLVATGVFYGYTF; v_gene: TRBV5-1; j_gene: TRBJ1-2
CDR3aa: CASSSGTSGYEQYF; v_gene: TRBV5-1; j_gene: TRBJ2-7
CDR3aa: CASSPADSFWSGELFF; v_gene: TRBV2; j_gene: TRBJ2-2
CDR3aa: CASSDPGLNTEAFF; v_gene: TRBV10-1; j_gene: TRBJ1-1
CDR3aa: CASSPSGSGDTQYF; v_gene: TRBV5-1; j_gene: TRBJ2-3
CDR3aa: CASSFGDRLMNTEAFF; v_gene: TRBV5-1; j_gene: TRBJ1-1
CDR3aa: CASSFRGQPQHF; v_gene: TRBV12-3/TRBV12-4; j_gene: TRBJ1-5
CDR3aa: CASSLGGASNTEAFF; v_gene: TRBV7-6; j_gene: TRBJ1-1
CDR3aa: CASSPGGTAQETQYF; v_gene: TRBV18; j_gene: TRBJ2-5
CDR3aa: CASSPSGYGYTF; v_gene: TRBV12-3/TRBV12-4; j_gene: TRBJ1-2
CDR3aa: CASSQDRSSVGASTEAFF; v_gene: TRBV4-1; j_gene: TRBJ1-1
CDR3aa: CASRLWGENQPQHF; v_gene: TRBV21-1; j_gene: TRBJ1-5
CDR3aa: CASSLSLGEQFF; v_gene: TRBV5-1; j_gene: TRBJ2-1
CDR3aa: CASSSRDRELPYTF; v_gene: TRBV19; j_gene: TRBJ1-2
CDR3aa: CASSRLGDNLNYGYTF; v_gene: TRBV5-6; j_gene: TRBJ1-2
CDR3aa: CASERFSSYEQYF; v_gene: TRBV28; j_gene: TRBJ2-7
CDR3aa: CAISGTGENTEAFF; v_gene: TRBV10-3; j_gene: TRBJ1-1
CDR3aa: CASSLRSFEQFF; v_gene: TRBV7-2; j_gene: TRBJ2-1
CDR3aa: CASTLDSNTEAFF; v_gene: TRBV2; j_gene: TRBJ1-1
CDR3aa: CASSHQISGNTIYF; v_gene: TRBV7-2; j_gene: TRBJ1-3
CDR3aa: CASSWQGNTGELFF; v_gene: TRBV19; j_gene: TRBJ2-2
CDR3aa: CASSLRGSGLQETQYF; v_gene: TRBV28; j_gene: TRBJ2-5
CDR3aa: CASSIGGGTYSNQPQHF; v_gene: TRBV19; j_gene: TRBJ1-5
CDR3aa: CATSDFSAGVYNEQFF; v_gene: TRBV24-1; j_gene: TRBJ2-1
CDR3aa: CASSLGQMNTEAFF; v_gene: TRBV5-1; j_gene: TRBJ1-1
CDR3aa: CASSFAGVGYEQYF; v_gene: TRBV5-6; j_gene: TRBJ2-7
CDR3aa: CASSARETDTQYF; v_gene: TRBV5-1; j_gene: TRBJ2-3
CDR3aa: CASSQVSGRGEQFF; v_gene: TRBV3-1/TRBV3-2; j_gene: TRBJ2-1
CDR3aa: CASSAGFNQPQHF; v_gene: TRBV2; j_gene: TRBJ1-5
CDR3aa: CASSRDRSYGYTF; v_gene: TRBV28; j_gene: TRBJ1-2
CDR3aa: CASSLDQIVPGELFF; v_gene: TRBV5-5; j_gene: TRBJ2-2
CDR3aa: CASSLVTGGRASDTQYF; v_gene: TRBV5-1; j_gene: TRBJ2-3
CDR3aa: CASKLAPYGGNEQYF; v_gene: TRBV5-6; j_gene: TRBJ2-7
CDR3aa: CASSSDSGNQPQHF; v_gene: TRBV7-9; j_gene: TRBJ1-5
CDR3aa: CATSGGLAGNSNTGELFF; v_gene: TRBV24-1; j_gene: TRBJ2-2
CDR3aa: CASSLVGTGAQPQHF; v_gene: TRBV7-8; j_gene: TRBJ1-5
CDR3aa: CASSLINTGELFF; v_gene: TRBV7-3; j_gene: TRBJ2-2
CDR3aa: CASSWDSHNQPQHF; v_gene: TRBV2; j_gene: TRBJ1-5
CDR3aa: CASSRDRVGYTF; v_gene: TRBV14; j_gene: TRBJ1-2
CDR3aa: CASRPDRAGEKLFF; v_gene: TRBV25-1; j_gene: TRBJ1-4